Presented here are 18 T cell receptor beta chains from one specimen sequenced in a study of blood T cell repertoires in COVID-19. The assay was immunoSEQ multiplex PCR, and TCRdb's table has in-frame clones only and misses some. The table lists some 270,000 clones, 85% to 90% of them singletons. What was sequenced was PBMCs or T cells enriched from blood (not recorded which). These receptors were collected from a young woman with acute COVID-19.

The chain recombines TRBV28 with TRBJ2-1, with 9 bases matching TRBD2. CDR1 and CDR2 from the germline V gene are MDHEN and SYDVKM. Trimming at V came to 4 bases and at J to 3 bases, leaving 7 bases not matched to a gene. This CDR3 is 16 amino acids long. In DNA, the CDR3 is TGTGCCAGCAGTTCCCCGCTAGCGGGATTCTACAATGAGCAGTTCTTC. It is translated as CASSSPLAGFYNEQFF.

The chain is built from TRBV7-2 and TRBJ1-4; 9 bases align to TRBD1. Germline V gene lookup returns CDR1 SGHTA and CDR2 FQGNSA. Trimming removed 5 bases from V and 6 bases from J; junction bases left unmatched: 7. This CDR3 contains 15 residues. The chain's CDR3 is CASSDGTGWDEKLFF. In DNA form, the CDR3 reads TGTGCCAGCAGCGATGGGACAGGGTGGGATGAAAAACTGTTTTTT.

The V gene is TRBV4-1, the J gene TRBJ2-2; TRBD2 agrees at 7 bases. V dropped 0 bases and J dropped 0; count of bases not matched to a gene: 7. Germline loops: CDR1 MGHRA, CDR2 YSYEKL. The CDR3 runs 18 residues. The CDR3 coding sequence is TGCGCCAGCAGCCAAGAAAAGACGGGACTAACGAACACCGGGGAGCTGTTTTTT. Protein sequence: CASSQEKTGLTNTGELFF.

The chain combines TRBV10-3 with TRBJ2-3; 11 bases match TRBD2. Germline V lookup: CDR1 ENHRY, CDR2 SYGVKD. The junction had 2 bases not matched to a gene; V was cut back by 0 bases and J by 0 bases. This CDR3 has 17 residues. CDR3 residues: CAISESASGGSTDTQYF. The CDR3 coding sequence is TGTGCCATCAGTGAGTCGGCTAGCGGGGGGAGCACAGATACGCAGTATTTT.

The genes are TRBV9 and TRBJ2-5; maybe TRBD2 (6 bases). Germline CDR1 reads SGDLS; CDR2 reads YYNGEE. V was cut by 0 bases and J by 2 bases, with 23 bases left in between. CDR3 size: 19 residues. The CDR3 DNA follows: TGTGCCAGCAGCGTAGGGGGCGGGTCCAGAGTGCGGGGTCAAGAGACCCAGTACTTC. Protein product: CASSVGGGSRVRGQETQYF. Full variable domain (outside the CDR3, taken from reference TRBV9 and TRBJ2-5): DSGVTQTPKHLITATGQRVTLRCSPRSGDLSVYWYQQSLDQGLQFLIQYYNGEERAKGNILERFSAQQFPDLHSELNLSSLELGDSALYFCASSVGGGSRVRGQETQYFGPGTRLLVL.

The chain joins TRBV28 to TRBJ1-3; the D is unclear. The germline V gene has CDR1 MDHEN and CDR2 SYDVKM. The CDR3 totals 14 residues. Trimming took off 6 bases at V and 5 bases at J, with 14 bases between the two ends. This CDR3 reads CASRFTSPRNTIYF. CDR3 nucleotides: TGTGCCAGCAGATTTACTTCACCCAGAAACACCATATATTTT.

The rearrangement joins TRBV28 to TRBJ2-1; possibly TRBD1 for D (5 bases). Germline V gene sequence: CDR1 MDHEN, CDR2 SYDVKM. The CDR3 runs 13 residues. V lost 10 bases to trimming and J lost 4 bases, with 14 bases between them. This CDR3 reads CATTERGYNEQFF. CDR3 coding DNA: TGTGCCACCACGGAAAGGGGTTACAATGAGCAGTTCTTC.

V and J are TRBV28 and TRBJ2-2, with 8 bases lining up with TRBD1. Per the germline V gene, CDR1 is MDHEN and CDR2 is SYDVKM. The CDR3 contains 16 residues. Trimming cost V 4 bases and J 7 bases; bases outside gene matches: 11. CDR3 in amino acids: CASSYMGQVVSGELFF. CDR3 DNA: TGTGCCAGCAGTTACATGGGACAGGTGGTTAGCGGGGAGCTGTTTTTT.

This chain joins TRBV29-1 and TRBJ2-7; 10 bases are a match to TRBD2. V was pared by 6 bases and J by 4 bases, with 9 bases of the junction left unmatched. Germline lookup yields CDR1 SQVTM and CDR2 ANQGSEA. CDR3 size: 14 residues. CDR3 coding DNA: TGCAGCGTCTGGGGACCGGGACTAGCGTACGAGCAGTACTTC. Encoded protein: CSVWGPGLAYEQYF.

V usage is TRBV5-4 and J usage is TRBJ1-1; possible D gene TRBD1, 5 bases. The CDR3 is 14 residues long. Germline V gives CDR1 SGHNT, CDR2 YYREEE (reference sequence). V was shortened by 5 bases and J by 5 bases, with 16 bases between the two germline ends. CDR3 bases: TGTGCCAGCAGACAGAACGGGGGAGGTACTGAAGCTTTCTTT. The encoded protein is CASRQNGGGTEAFF.

V usage is TRBV4-1 and J usage is TRBJ1-4; D is perhaps TRBD1 (5 bases). The CDR3 consists of 14 residues. The V gene's germline CDR1 is MGHRA and CDR2 YSYEKL. Trimming shortened V by 2 bases and J by 8 bases, and 12 bases separated the two germline ends. The chain's CDR3 is CASSQQGMGEKLFF. CDR3 bases: TGCGCCAGCAGCCAACAGGGAATGGGAGAAAAACTGTTTTTT.

This chain connects TRBV4-3 to TRBJ2-1; TRBD2 agrees at 10 bases. The CDR3 length is 15 residues. CDR1 and CDR2 (germline): LGHNA, YSLEER. The V and J ends lost 0 bases and 8 bases, in that order; junction bases with no gene match: 4. The CDR3 region has the DNA TGCGCCAGCAGCCAAGACAGCGGGAGGGTTTATGAGCAGTTCTTC. It specifies CASSQDSGRVYEQFF.

This sequence joins TRBV28 and TRBJ1-2, with 8 bases matching TRBD1. V shed 5 bases, J shed 2 bases, and the junction held 1 base outside the gene matches. This CDR3 spans 13 amino acids. Germline V gene data show CDR1 as MDHEN and CDR2 as SYDVKM. CDR3 residues: CASSGQGNYGYTF. The DNA for the CDR3 is TGTGCCAGCAGTGGACAGGGAAACTATGGCTACACCTTC.

As concerns this clone: This CDR3 is also generated by other DNA sequences in the sample. The rearrangement links TRBV9 to TRBJ2-7, with 7 positions matching TRBD2. This CDR3 comprises 14 residues. Trimming cost V 0 bases and J 2 bases; bases outside gene matches: 2. CDR1 SGDLS and CDR2 YYNGEE come from the germline V gene. The CDR3 DNA sequence: TGTGCCAGCAGCGTAGAGAGCGGGGCCTACGAGCAGTACTTC. This codes for CASSVESGAYEQYF.

This chain connects TRBV9 to TRBJ1-1; unclear D gene. The germline V gene has CDR1 SGDLS and CDR2 YYNGEE. This CDR3 spans 15 amino acids. The ends were cut back, 0 bases at V and 4 bases at J, with 13 bases in the middle. CDR3 bases: TGTGCCAGCAGCGTAGATGCCGACCGGGGCACTGAAGCTTTCTTT. Translating gives CASSVDADRGTEAFF.

This chain joins TRBV18 and TRBJ2-7; 8 nucleotides agree with TRBD1. Trimming at V came to 6 bases and at J to 2 bases, leaving 6 bases not matched to a gene. The CDR3 is made up of 14 amino acids. Germline assignment: CDR1 KGHSH and CDR2 LQKENI. DNA for the CDR3: TGTGCCAGCTCTTGGGAACAGGGGGCCTACGAGCAGTACTTC. Its translation: CASSWEQGAYEQYF.

The chain employs TRBV5-1 and TRBJ1-3; 8 bases map to TRBD1. The V gene's germline CDR1 is SGHRS and CDR2 YFSETQ. Trimming removed 0 bases from V and 3 bases from J; junction bases left unmatched: 5. The CDR3 runs 16 residues. Here the CDR3 DNA reads TGCGCCAGCAGCTTGGAAGCCGGGACAGGTGGAAACACCATATATTTT. It translates to CASSLEAGTGGNTIYF.

The chain employs TRBV12-5 and TRBJ2-1, with 11 bases aligning to TRBD2. The V and J ends lost 0 bases and 0 bases, in that order; junction bases with no gene match: 7. CDR3 length equals 19 residues. The germline V gene has CDR1 LGHNT and CDR2 FRNRAP. The CDR3 reads CASGLVLLAGVPSYNEQFF. CDR3 nucleotide sequence: TGTGCTAGTGGTTTGGTACTACTAGCGGGAGTACCCTCCTACAATGAGCAGTTCTTC.